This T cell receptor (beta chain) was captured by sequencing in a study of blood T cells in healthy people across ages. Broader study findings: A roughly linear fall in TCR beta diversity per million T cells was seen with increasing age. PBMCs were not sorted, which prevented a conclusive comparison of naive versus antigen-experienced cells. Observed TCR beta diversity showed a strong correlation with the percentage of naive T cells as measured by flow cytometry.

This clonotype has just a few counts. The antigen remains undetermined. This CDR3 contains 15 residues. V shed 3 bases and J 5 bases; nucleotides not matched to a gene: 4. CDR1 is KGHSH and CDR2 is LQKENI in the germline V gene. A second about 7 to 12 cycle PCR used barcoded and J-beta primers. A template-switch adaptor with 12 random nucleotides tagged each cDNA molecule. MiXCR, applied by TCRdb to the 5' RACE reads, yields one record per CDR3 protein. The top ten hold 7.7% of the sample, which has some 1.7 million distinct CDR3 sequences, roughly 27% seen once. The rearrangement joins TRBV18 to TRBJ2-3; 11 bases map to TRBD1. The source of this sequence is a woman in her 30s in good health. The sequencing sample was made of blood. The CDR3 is CASSPGQGEIDTQYF. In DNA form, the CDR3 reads TGTGCCAGCTCACCGGGACAGGGGGAAATAGATACGCAGTATTTT.